The 21 T cell receptor beta chains below all came from one sample that was sequenced in a study of control samples from healthy donors and cancer patients. Libraries were prepared by immunoSEQ multiplex PCR; TCRdb keeps only in-frame clonotypes and omits some of them. The sample lists about 110,000 clones, 90% occurring once. The source material was blood. Source of these receptors: a human donor in good health. The donor label of this sample is uncertain.

The genes are TRBV27 and TRBJ2-7; D is unresolved. Germline CDR1 reads MNHEY; CDR2 reads SMNVEV (reference sequence). This CDR3 has 17 residues. Trimming removed 9 bases from V and 2 bases from J, with 26 bases in between. CDR3 nucleotide sequence: TGTGCCAGGGATAGTCACACACCTAACAGTAACCCCTACGAGCAGTACGTC. It specifies CARDSHTPNSNPYEQYV.

The rearrangement uses TRBV6-6 and TRBJ2-7; possibly TRBD1 for D (5 bases). V was trimmed by 5 bases and J by 6 bases, leaving 20 bases between them. The germline gives CDR1 MNHNY, CDR2 SVGAGI (reference sequence). The CDR3 contains 15 residues. The CDR3 DNA is TGTGCCAGCAGTCCTAGGGGCAACCAGCGCCTCGAGCAGTACTTC. This gives the protein CASSPRGNQRLEQYF.

The J gene is TRBJ2-3, the V gene TRBV5-4, with D possibly matching TRBD2 (5 bases). Germline CDR1 and CDR2: SGHNT and YYREEE (reference sequence). The CDR3 sequence is 14 residues long. Trimming shortened V by 2 bases and J by 0 bases, and 7 bases separated the two germline ends. CDR3 nucleotides: TGTGCCAGCAGCTTCAGCGGAAGCACAGATACGCAGTATTTT. Encoded protein: CASSFSGSTDTQYF.

This chain uses TRBV5-6 with TRBJ2-5, with 7 bases aligning to TRBD1. The CDR3 has 15 amino acids. The germline CDR1 and CDR2 sequences are SGHDT and YYEEEE. The V gene end was trimmed by 3 bases and the J gene end by 4 bases; junction bases not matched to a gene: 9. CDR3 loop: CASSSPLTGTETQYF. CDR3 in DNA: TGTGCCAGCAGCTCACCTCTGACAGGGACAGAGACCCAGTACTTC.

The V gene is TRBV6-5, the J gene TRBJ2-3; TRBD2 is a possible D gene (6 bases). Germline CDR1 and CDR2: MNHEY and SVGAGI. This CDR3 comprises 14 residues. The ends were cut back, 7 bases at V and 2 bases at J, with 13 bases in the middle. Written as DNA, the CDR3 is TGTGCCAGCACCCCGGGACTCCTCACAGATACGCAGTATTTT. Its protein is CASTPGLLTDTQYF.

The chain is built from TRBV21-1 and TRBJ1-1. TRBV21-1 is a pseudogene. This CDR3 region has 14 residues. CDR3: CASVTGGRNTEAFF. CDR3 DNA sequence: TGTGCCAGCGTTACCGGGGGCCGGAACACTGAAGCTTTCTTT.

The chain employs TRBV5-6 and TRBJ2-3; no clear D gene. There are 16 residues in the CDR3. Looked up from germline, CDR1 is SGHDT and CDR2 is YYEEEE. The germline V and J ends were trimmed by 0 bases and 1 base, with 12 bases remaining between them. The CDR3 sequence: CASSLDQFVGTDTQYF. The CDR3 DNA sequence: TGTGCCAGCAGCTTGGATCAGTTTGTGGGCACAGATACGCAGTATTTT.

The chain links TRBV6-5 to TRBJ1-4, with 8 bases fitting TRBD1. The germline V gene encodes CDR1 MNHEY and CDR2 SVGAGI. V lost 6 bases and J lost 8; bases outside the gene matches: 8. The CDR3 has 14 amino acids. The CDR3 region has the DNA TGTGCCAGCAGACTCGACAGGGGCCACGAAAAACTGTTTTTT. This gives the protein CASRLDRGHEKLFF.

The table lists this clone with a count of one. The rearrangement links TRBV5-1 to TRBJ2-2; 8 nucleotides line up with TRBD1. CDR1 SGHRS and CDR2 YFSETQ come from the germline V gene. The CDR3 is made up of 17 amino acids. Unmatched junction bases numbered 8, after V lost 4 bases and J lost 0 bases. The CDR3 protein is CASSPRRTGTNTGELFF. CDR3 in DNA: TGCGCCAGCAGCCCGAGAAGGACAGGGACGAACACCGGGGAGCTGTTTTTT. The full variable domain, with the rest looked up from reference TRBV5-1 and TRBJ2-2, is KAGVTQTPRYLIKTRGQQVTLSCSPISGHRSVSWYQQTPGQGLQFLFEYFSETQRNKGNFPGRFSGRQFSNSRSEMNVSTLELGDSALYLCASSPRRTGTNTGELFFGEGSRLTVL.

In regard to this clone: The identical CDR3 is also encoded by other nucleotide sequences in the sample. The chain uses TRBV18 and TRBJ2-3; perhaps TRBD2 as D (5 bases). Trimming removed 2 bases at V and 0 bases at J, with 9 bases between. The CDR3 has 15 amino acids. The germline gives CDR1 KGHSH, CDR2 LQKENI. In nucleotides, the CDR3 is TGTGCCAGCTCACCAGACTACCTAAGCACAGATACGCAGTATTTT. Translated, it gives CASSPDYLSTDTQYF. Using reference TRBV18 and TRBJ2-3 for the parts outside the CDR3, the full variable domain is NAGVMQNPRHLVRRRGQEARLRCSPMKGHSHVYWYRQLPEEGLKFMVYLQKENIIDESGMPKERFSAEFPKEGPSILRIQQVVRGDSAAYFCASSPDYLSTDTQYFGPGTRLTVL.

The gene calls are TRBV7-2 and TRBJ2-1, with 8 bases identical to TRBD2. Germline loops: CDR1 SGHTA, CDR2 FQGNSA. With 5 bases clipped from V and 9 bases from J, the junction kept 12 bases outside the gene matches. The CDR3 runs to 15 residues. The CDR3 loop reads CASSPSGFLIIEQFF. CDR3 DNA: TGTGCCAGCAGCCCTAGCGGGTTTTTGATTATTGAGCAGTTCTTC.

The rearrangement joins TRBV19 to TRBJ2-3, with 9 bases lining up with TRBD1. The CDR3 sequence is 20 residues long. V shed 6 bases and J 2 bases; nucleotides not matched to a gene: 21. Germline CDR1 reads LNHDA; CDR2 reads SQIVND (reference sequence). This CDR3 reads CASSRSEGDREGLFTDTQYF. The CDR3 DNA reads as TGTGCCAGTAGCAGATCCGAGGGGGACAGGGAAGGACTCTTCACAGATACGCAGTATTTT.

CDR3 in DNA: TGCGCCAGCAGCTCAGGACAGGGCGTCTACACTGAAGCTTTCTTT. It codes for CASSSGQGVYTEAFF. V is TRBV5-1 and J is TRBJ1-1, with 8 bases that match TRBD1. In germline, CDR1 is SGHRS, CDR2 YFSETQ. The CDR3 runs to 15 residues. Germline trimming cut 3 bases from V and 3 bases from J; bases unmatched to any gene: 7.

This clone was recorded only once. The chain is built from TRBV7-8 and TRBJ1-1; D might be TRBD1 (6 bases). Germline V gives CDR1 SGHVS, CDR2 FQNEAQ. The V end lost 5 bases, the J end lost 1 base, and 17 bases lay between the germline ends. The CDR3 sequence is 16 residues long. The CDR3 DNA reads TGTGCCAGCAGCGTCAGTAGGACAGCTTCGAACACTGAAGCTTTCTTT. It yields the protein CASSVSRTASNTEAFF.

This clone appeared a single time. A read error may account for a junction end that differs from germline. The identical CDR3 is also encoded by other nucleotide sequences in the sample. The rearrangement links TRBV9 to TRBJ2-3; tentative D call: TRBD2 (5 bases). Germline V gives CDR1 SGDLS, CDR2 YYNGEE. The CDR3 is 17 residues long. CDR3 sequence (DNA): TGTGCCAGTAGCGTTTATCCCTCTGGTATGGGTGCAGATACGCAGTATTTT. Translating gives CASSVYPSGMGADTQYF.

The chain is built from TRBV2 and TRBJ2-5, with 10 bases lining up with TRBD1. The CDR3 length is 15 residues. Germline V gene data show CDR1 as SNHLY and CDR2 as FYNNEI. With 5 bases clipped from V and 4 bases from J, the junction kept 7 bases outside the gene matches. Written as DNA, the CDR3 is TGTGCCAGCAGTTCGGACAGGGGGAAGGGAGAGACCCAGTACTTC. As protein: CASSSDRGKGETQYF. Full variable domain (missing parts from reference TRBV2 and TRBJ2-5): EPEVTQTPSHQVTQMGQEVILRCVPISNHLYFYWYRQILGQKVEFLVSFYNNEISEKSEIFDDQFSVERPDGSNFTLKIRSTKLEDSAMYFCASSSDRGKGETQYFGPGTRLLVL.

A word on this clone: In the same sample, other DNA sequences code for this CDR3. The chain uses TRBV29-1 and TRBJ2-1; TRBD2 matches at 11 bases. Trimming removed 4 bases from V and 0 bases from J; junction bases left unmatched: 5. In germline, CDR1 is SQVTM, CDR2 ANQGSEA. The CDR3 is 16 amino acids. The CDR3 protein is CSVGGTSGHSYNEQFF. CDR3 in DNA: TGCAGCGTTGGGGGGACTAGCGGACACTCCTACAATGAGCAGTTCTTC.

The V gene is TRBV6-5, the J gene TRBJ1-6; 11 bases fit TRBD1. Trimming at V came to 4 bases and at J to 14 bases, leaving 7 bases not matched to a gene. The germline V gene has CDR1 MNHEY and CDR2 SVGAGI. CDR3 length equals 14 residues. CDR3 residues: CASSSGTGGSTLHF. CDR3 coding DNA: TGTGCCAGCAGTTCCGGGACAGGGGGATCGACCCTCCACTTT.

This clone was seen only once. The V gene is TRBV2, the J gene TRBJ1-1, with a tentative D call TRBD1 (5 bases). V dropped 5 bases and J dropped 7 bases, with 11 bases sitting between them. Germline values: CDR1 SNHLY, CDR2 FYNNEI. This CDR3 is 12 amino acids long. The CDR3 DNA reads TGTGCCAGCAGTACGACAGTCTATGAAGCTTTCTTT. Amino acids: CASSTTVYEAFF.

The J gene is TRBJ1-4, the V gene TRBV5-1; the D is unclear. Germline loops: CDR1 SGHRS, CDR2 YFSETQ. There are 15 residues in the CDR3. V gave up 0 bases and J gave up 7 bases, with 13 bases separating them. CDR3 amino acids: CASSLEPLGIEKLFF. DNA for the CDR3: TGCGCCAGCAGCTTGGAACCCCTGGGGATTGAAAAACTGTTTTTT.

CDR3 loop: CAISGEGGEQYV. As DNA, the CDR3 is TGTGCCATTTCCGGAGAGGGGGGCGAGCAGTACGTC. The chain carries TRBV10-3 and TRBJ2-7; either TRBD1 or TRBD2 may supply D (6 bases each). Germline values: CDR1 ENHRY, CDR2 SYGVKD. V gave up 9 bases and J gave up 6 bases, with 15 bases separating them. CDR3 length equals 12 residues.